What follows is one T cell receptor beta chain and its context. Antigen unknown. The source of the sample is a study of T cell repertoires in cytomegalovirus infection. In the study overall: Recently identified HLA-C-restricted CMV epitopes were among the peptides used. Matching HLA type, along with CMV infection, was indicated by public TCR beta signatures.

Per germline, CDR1 PRHDT and CDR2 FYEKMQ (reference sequence). The CDR3 length is 14 residues. Trimming left V 5 bases short and J 0 bases short, with 11 bases between. TCRdb fed the reads into MiXCR, producing one record per CDR3 protein. This table has about 900,000 distinct CDR3 sequences, about 33% appearing once. This sequence originates from a human donor in good health (CMV status not recorded). Some clones in this sample may be carry-over from other donors' samples. Sequenced material: cultured CD8+ T cells from PBMCs, taken from culture after CMV antigen stimulation. The chain employs TRBV13 and TRBJ2-7; D is perhaps TRBD2 (5 bases). CDR3 sequence reads: CASSPRGPSYEQYF. The CDR3 DNA is TGTGCCAGCAGCCCGAGAGGGCCCTCCTACGAGCAGTACTTC.